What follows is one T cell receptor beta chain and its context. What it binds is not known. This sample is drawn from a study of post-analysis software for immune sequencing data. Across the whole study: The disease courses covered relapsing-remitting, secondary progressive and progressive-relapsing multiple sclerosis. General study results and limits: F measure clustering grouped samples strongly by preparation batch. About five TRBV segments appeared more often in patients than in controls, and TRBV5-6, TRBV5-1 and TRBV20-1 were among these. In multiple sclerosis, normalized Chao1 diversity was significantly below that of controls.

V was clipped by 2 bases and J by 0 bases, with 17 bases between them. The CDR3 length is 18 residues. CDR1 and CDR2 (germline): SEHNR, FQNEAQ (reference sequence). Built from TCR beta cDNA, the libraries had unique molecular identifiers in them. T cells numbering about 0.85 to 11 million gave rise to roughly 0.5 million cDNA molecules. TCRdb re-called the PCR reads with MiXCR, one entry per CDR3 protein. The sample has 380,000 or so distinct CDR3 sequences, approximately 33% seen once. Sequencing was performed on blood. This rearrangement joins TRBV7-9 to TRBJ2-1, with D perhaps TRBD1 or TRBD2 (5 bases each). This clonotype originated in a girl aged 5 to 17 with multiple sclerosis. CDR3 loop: CASSLPLGQGDSYNEQFF. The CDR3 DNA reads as TGTGCCAGCAGCTTACCCCTCGGCCAGGGAGACTCCTACAATGAGCAGTTCTTC.